Listed below are T cell receptor beta chains from one sample, sequenced in a study of blood T cell repertoires in COVID-19. Generated by immunoSEQ multiplex PCR, the TCRdb table keeps only in-frame clones and is missing some. The repertoire holds roughly 300,000 clones, with about 90% as singletons. The specimen was PBMCs or T cells enriched from blood (not recorded which). Source of these receptors: a woman aged 30 to 39 who had recovered from COVID-19. Both conserved end residues are part of each CDR3. The D gene is left open where the match is weak. Clone size appears in some rows only: once, few, many, or a class for an expanded clone.

D,J,V,size,DNA,CDR3
NA,TRBJ1-3,TRBV19,NA,TGTGCCAGTAGTTCCCGAGGACAGTTCTCTGGAAACACCATATATTTT,CASSSRGQFSGNTIYF
TRBD1,TRBJ2-7,TRBV4-2,NA,TGTGCCAGCAGCCAAGTGACAGGGGGTCGCTATACCTCTAGGGAGCAGTACTTC,CASSQVTGGRYTSREQYF
NA,TRBJ2-1,TRBV9,NA,TGTGCCAGCAGCGTAGGTAGGGGGTATGAGCAGTTCTTC,CASSVGRGYEQFF
TRBD2,TRBJ2-1,TRBV5-1,few,TGCGCCAGCAGCTTAAGCGGGGGTCACAATGAGCAGTTCTTC,CASSLSGGHNEQFF
NA,TRBJ2-7,TRBV11-2,NA,TGTGCCAGCAGCTTAGATCCCGGGTACGAGCAGTACTTC,CASSLDPGYEQYF
TRBD2,TRBJ2-7,TRBV3-1/TRBV3-2,NA,TGTGCCAGCAGCCAAGATCGTAGCGGGGGGGCGAACGTCTACGAGCAGTACTTC,CASSQDRSGGANVYEQYF
NA,TRBJ2-5,TRBV6-2/TRBV6-3,once,TGTGCCAGCAGTTACTCCCCCCCCTCGGGGACCCAGTACTTC,CASSYSPPSGTQYF
TRBD1,TRBJ1-1,TRBV3-1/TRBV3-2,NA,TGTGCCAGCAGCCGAGACAGGGGGACTGAAGCTTTCTTT,CASSRDRGTEAFF
TRBD1,TRBJ2-7,TRBV7-9,NA,TGTGCCAGCAGCGCGGTGGGACAGGGGGACATCTACGAGCAGTACTTC,CASSAVGQGDIYEQYF
NA,TRBJ2-7,TRBV29-1,NA,TGCAGCGCCCGCCACGGGGATCGGGAGCAGTACTTC,CSARHGDREQYF
NA,TRBJ2-2,TRBV5-7,NA,TGTGCCAGCAGTACCCCACGGACGGGGACCGGGGAGCTGTTTTTT,CASSTPRTGTGELFF
TRBD1,TRBJ2-3,TRBV11-2,NA,TGTGCCAGCAGCTTAGTGGGCACGTGGGACAGGGGGTTCACAGATACGCAGTATTTT,CASSLVGTWDRGFTDTQYF
NA,TRBJ1-1,TRBV2,once,TGTGCCAGCGGGACAACCCTGAACACTGAAGCTTTCTTT,CASGTTLNTEAFF
NA,TRBJ1-6,TRBV7-9,NA,TGTGCCAGCAGCCCTAGGGGGAGTTCACCCCTCCACTTT,CASSPRGSSPLHF
TRBD1,TRBJ1-3,TRBV11-2,NA,TGTGCCAGCAGCTTCGGACAGGTCCCGGGAAACACCATATATTTT,CASSFGQVPGNTIYF
NA,TRBJ1-2,TRBV13,NA,TGTGCCAGCAGCTTAGGCCAATCCTATGGCTACACCTTC,CASSLGQSYGYTF